The clone carrying this T cell receptor (beta chain) turned up a few times. Its antigen remains unknown. This specimen belongs to a study of T cells after posttransplantation cyclophosphamide. General observations from the study: TRB overlap between skin or GI tissue T cells and blood was limited.

V lost 5 bases, J lost 8 bases, and 10 bases stayed unmatched. The CDR3 has 16 residues. CDR1 is MNHEY, CDR2 SMNVEV, per germline (reference sequence). Clones were sequenced by immunoSEQ multiplex PCR, and TCRdb holds only the in-frame ones, with some missing. The sample has tens of thousands of clones, none seen only once. The J gene is TRBJ2-5, the V gene TRBV27, with 14 bases fitting TRBD2. Sequenced input: PBMCs. The TCR was taken from a man in his forties in good health, CMV-negative, and a related stem cell transplant donor. CDR3 bases: TGTGCCAGCAGTCCCAGACTAGCGGGGGGGGTCCAAACCCAGTACTTC. The encoded protein is CASSPRLAGGVQTQYF.